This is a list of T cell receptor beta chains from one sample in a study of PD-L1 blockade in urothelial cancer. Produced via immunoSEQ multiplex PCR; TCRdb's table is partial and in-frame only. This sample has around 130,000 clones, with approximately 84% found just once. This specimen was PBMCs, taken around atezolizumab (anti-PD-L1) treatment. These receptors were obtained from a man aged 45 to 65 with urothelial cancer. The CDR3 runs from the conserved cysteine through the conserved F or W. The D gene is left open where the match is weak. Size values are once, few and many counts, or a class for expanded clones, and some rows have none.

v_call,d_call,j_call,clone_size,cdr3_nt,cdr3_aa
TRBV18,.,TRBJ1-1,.,TGTGCCAGCTCACCACTCCAAGGGGCGCGAATGAACACTGAAGCTTTCTTT,CASSPLQGARMNTEAFF
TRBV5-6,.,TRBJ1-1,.,TGTGCCAGCAGCAAGACAAGGAACACTGAAGCTTTCTTT,CASSKTRNTEAFF
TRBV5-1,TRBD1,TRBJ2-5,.,TGCGCCAGCAGCTTGGGGGACAGGGAGACCCAGTACTTC,CASSLGDRETQYF
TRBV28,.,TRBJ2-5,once,TGTGCCAGCAGTTTATCGACCGGAGGGACAGTAAGGTCGGGGGAGACCCAGTACTTC,CASSLSTGGTVRSGETQYF
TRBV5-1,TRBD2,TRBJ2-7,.,TGCGCCAGCAGCCTAGGCGGCCTAGCGGGAGGCGAGCAGTACTTC,CASSLGGLAGGEQYF
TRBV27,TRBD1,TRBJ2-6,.,TGTGCCAGCAGTTTGACCCCGGGACAGGGCCTCTCTGGGGCCAACGTCCTGACTTTC,CASSLTPGQGLSGANVLTF
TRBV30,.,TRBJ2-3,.,TGTGCCTGCCTTGGCACCACAGATACGCAGTATTTT,CACLGTTDTQYF
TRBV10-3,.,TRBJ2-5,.,TGTGCCATCAGTGAATTGAAAAGGGGGGAGACCCAGTACTTC,CAISELKRGETQYF
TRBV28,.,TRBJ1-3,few,TGTGCCAGCAGCCTATGGAGCTCTGGAAACACCATATATTTT,CASSLWSSGNTIYF
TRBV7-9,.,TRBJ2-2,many,TGTGCCAGCAGCCCGACCGGGGAGCTGTTTTTT,CASSPTGELFF
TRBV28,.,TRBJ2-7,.,TGTGCCAGCAGTTTAAAGGGGGCCTACGAGCAGTACTTC,CASSLKGAYEQYF
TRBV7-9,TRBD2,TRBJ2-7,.,TGTGCCAGCAGCTTATATAGCGGGAGTTCCTACGAGCAGTACTTC,CASSLYSGSSYEQYF
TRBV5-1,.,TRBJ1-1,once,TGCGCCAGCAGCCCGGGACAAAACACTGAAGCTTTCTTT,CASSPGQNTEAFF
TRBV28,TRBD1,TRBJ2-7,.,TGTGCCAGCAGTTTAGGGCAACACAGGGGGTACGAGCAGTACTTC,CASSLGQHRGYEQYF
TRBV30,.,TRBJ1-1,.,TGTGCCTGGAGCCGAACAGGGCGGGAGACCACTGAAGCTTTCTTT,CAWSRTGRETTEAFF
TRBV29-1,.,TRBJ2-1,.,TGCAGCGTTGATAGGGGTTACAATGAGCAGTTCTTC,CSVDRGYNEQFF
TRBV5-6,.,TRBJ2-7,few,TGTGCCAGCAGCTTGATACCGGGATCTTCCTACGAGCAGTACTTC,CASSLIPGSSYEQYF
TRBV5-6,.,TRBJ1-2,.,TGTGCCAGCAGCCGCCGACAGGCACCCAGTTATGGCTACACCTTC,CASSRRQAPSYGYTF
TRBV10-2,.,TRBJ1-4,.,TGCGCCAGCAGTGAAATCGGGGGGGCGACTAATGAAAAACTGTTTTTT,CASSEIGGATNEKLFF
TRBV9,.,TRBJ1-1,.,TGTGCCAGCAGCGTTAACCGCCTAGGCACTGAAGCTTTCTTT,CASSVNRLGTEAFF
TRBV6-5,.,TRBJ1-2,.,TGTGCCAGCAGTAGGGACATCGAGAGTAACTATGGCTACACCTTC,CASSRDIESNYGYTF
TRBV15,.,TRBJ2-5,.,TGTGCCACCAGCATCCTGGGGAGGACCCAGTACTTC,CATSILGRTQYF
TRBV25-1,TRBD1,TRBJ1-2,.,TGTGCCAGCAGTGAATTGACGGACAGGGAGGGCTACACCTTC,CASSELTDREGYTF
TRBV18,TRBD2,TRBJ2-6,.,TGTGCCAGCTCACCAGCTCGCGGGAGGCTGAACGGGGCCAACGTCCTGACTTTC,CASSPARGRLNGANVLTF
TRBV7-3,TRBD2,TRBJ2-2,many,TGTGCCAGCAGCTTATATGGACTAGCGGGAGGAACGAACACCGGGGAGCTGTTTTTT,CASSLYGLAGGTNTGELFF
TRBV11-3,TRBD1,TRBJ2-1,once,TGTGCCAGCAGCCCTCGTGGGGCAGGGGGTAAGACGGAGCAGTTCTTC,CASSPRGAGGKTEQFF
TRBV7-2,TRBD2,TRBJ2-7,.,TGTGCCAGCAGCAGTTCAGCGGGAGGGCCGTACGAGCAGTACTTC,CASSSSAGGPYEQYF
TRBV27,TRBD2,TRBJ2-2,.,TGTGCCAGCAGTCCGCTTCCCCTAGCGGGCAACACCGGGGAGCTGTTTTTT,CASSPLPLAGNTGELFF
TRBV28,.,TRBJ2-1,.,TGTGCCAGCAGTAGGGGCCGCGCGCAGTTCTTC,CASSRGRAQFF
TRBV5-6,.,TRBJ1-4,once,TGTGCCAGCAGCTCGGGGGGGGCCGTAAACGAAAAACTGTTTTTT,CASSSGGAVNEKLFF
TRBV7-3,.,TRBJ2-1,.,TGTGCCAGCAGCTCCGGAAAGTCCGGGACTCAAAAGCAGTTCTTC,CASSSGKSGTQKQFF
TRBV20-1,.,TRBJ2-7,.,TGCAGCTGGACTTTCTCCTACGAGCAGTACTTC,CSWTFSYEQYF
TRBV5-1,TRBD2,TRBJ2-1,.,TGCGCCAGCAGGAGTCTAGCGGAGTACAATGAGCAGTTCTTC,CASRSLAEYNEQFF
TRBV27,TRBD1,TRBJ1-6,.,TGTGCCAGCAGTTTAGCCAGGGGGAATTCACCCCTCCACTTT,CASSLARGNSPLHF
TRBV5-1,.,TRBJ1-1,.,TGCGCCAGCAGCTTGGGGGACTTGCCGAACACTGAAGCTTTCTTT,CASSLGDLPNTEAFF
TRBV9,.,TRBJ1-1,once,TGTGCCAGCAGCGTCGGGGGAACTGAAGCTTTCTTT,CASSVGGTEAFF